This passage covers 10 T cell receptor beta chains from one sample sequenced in a study of blood T cell repertoires in COVID-19. The table came from immunoSEQ multiplex PCR; TCRdb's copy has only in-frame clones and leaves some out. The table has hundreds of thousands of clones, 82% seen once. The material sequenced was PBMCs or T cells enriched from blood (not recorded which). These receptors were collected from an older woman who had recovered from COVID-19.

The chain links TRBV12-3 or TRBV12-4 to TRBJ1-2; the D gene is possibly TRBD1 (5 bases). V was trimmed by 6 bases and J by 8 bases, leaving 16 bases between them. This CDR3 has 13 residues. The CDR3 DNA is TGTGCCAGCAGCCTTGGTGGGGCGCGGGGCTACACCTTC. Translating gives CASSLGGARGYTF.

The chain couples TRBV29-1 to TRBJ1-2; weak D call: TRBD1 (5 bases). The germline V and J ends were trimmed by 6 bases and 8 bases, with 16 bases remaining between them. Germline V lookup: CDR1 SQVTM, CDR2 ANQGSEA. The CDR3 extends over 12 amino acids. The CDR3 DNA follows: TGCAGCGTATCTAATTTCCAGGGAGGCTACACCTTC. Amino acids: CSVSNFQGGYTF.

The chain has TRBV19 and TRBJ2-6, with D tentatively TRBD1 (5 bases). Germline V gives CDR1 LNHDA, CDR2 SQIVND (reference sequence). CDR3 size: 17 residues. The V end lost 3 bases, the J end lost 2 bases, and 14 bases lay between the germline ends. The CDR3 DNA follows: TGTGCCAGTAGTATGGGGCAGGGTAAGCCTGGGGCCAACGTCCTGACTTTC. Protein: CASSMGQGKPGANVLTF.

The V call is TRBV5-4, the J call TRBJ2-5, with D possibly matching TRBD2 (5 bases). The V gene lost 5 bases and the J gene lost 5 bases, with 22 bases spanning the gap. The germline V gene encodes CDR1 SGHNT and CDR2 YYREEE (reference sequence). The CDR3 is 16 amino acids. CDR3 loop: CASSPRGGLVWETQYF. Here the CDR3 DNA reads TGTGCCAGCAGTCCCCGGGGTGGGTTGGTGTGGGAGACCCAGTACTTC. Full variable domain (outside the CDR3, taken from reference TRBV5-4 and TRBJ2-5): ETGVTQSPTHLIKTRGQQVTLRCSSQSGHNTVSWYQQALGQGPQFIFQYYREEENGRGNFPPRFSGLQFPNYSSELNVNALELDDSALYLCASSPRGGLVWETQYFGPGTRLLVL.

This clone was detected only a few times. The CDR3 DNA sequence: TGTGCCAGCAGGGACAGGGGACGGACACCCCTCCACTTT. It codes for CASRDRGRTPLHF. This chain connects TRBV2 to TRBJ1-6, with TRBD1 matching 9 bases. V trimming: 6 bases; J trimming: 11 bases; junction bases outside the gene matches: 5. Germline assignment: CDR1 SNHLY and CDR2 FYNNEI. The CDR3 spans 13 residues. Variable domain in full (rest from reference TRBV2 and TRBJ1-6): EPEVTQTPSHQVTQMGQEVILRCVPISNHLYFYWYRQILGQKVEFLVSFYNNEISEKSEIFDDQFSVERPDGSNFTLKIRSTKLEDSAMYFCASRDRGRTPLHFGNGTRLTVT.

This chain links TRBV5-1 with TRBJ2-6; TRBD1 might be the D (5 bases). The germline gives CDR1 SGHRS, CDR2 YFSETQ. The CDR3 contains 16 residues. V was clipped by 4 bases and J by 0 bases, with 11 bases between them. CDR3 sequence (DNA): TGCGCCAGCAGCCAGGACACATTCTCTGGGGCCAACGTCCTGACTTTC. Its translation is CASSQDTFSGANVLTF.

The V and J genes are TRBV5-5 and TRBJ1-5, with TRBD1 as a possible D gene (6 bases). The CDR3 runs to 14 residues. From germline, CDR1 is SGHKS and CDR2 YYEKEE (reference sequence). With 2 bases removed from V and 1 base from J, the gap between germline ends came to 7 bases. CDR3 sequence: CASSLTGSNQPQHF. In nucleotides, the CDR3 is TGTGCCAGCAGCTTAACAGGGAGCAATCAGCCCCAGCATTTT. The whole variable domain, remainder taken from reference TRBV5-5 and TRBJ1-5, is DAGVTQSPTHLIKTRGQQVTLRCSPISGHKSVSWYQQVLGQGPQFIFQYYEKEERGRGNFPDRFSARQFPNYSSELNVNALLLGDSALYLCASSLTGSNQPQHFGDGTRLSIL.

The chain links TRBV28 to TRBJ2-5, with D perhaps TRBD1 (6 bases). The V end lost 6 bases, the J end lost 4 bases, and 21 bases lay between the germline ends. Germline CDR1 and CDR2: MDHEN and SYDVKM. The CDR3 consists of 16 residues. As DNA, the CDR3 is TGTGCCAGCAGGGGCCGCAGGGGTGACTCTCGAGAGACCCAGTACTTC. This gives the protein CASRGRRGDSRETQYF.

The rearrangement links TRBV7-4 to TRBJ2-1, with TRBD2 matching 11 bases. The germline gives CDR1 SGHVT, CDR2 SQSDAQ. The CDR3 is made up of 15 amino acids. The CDR3 DNA reads TGTGCTAAACGGCCCCTAGCGGGAGGAGGCAATGAGCAGTTCTTC. Amino acid sequence: CAKRPLAGGGNEQFF.

This clone was picked up one time. V is TRBV7-2 and J is TRBJ2-2, with 9 bases fitting TRBD1. V trimming: 5 bases; J trimming: 6 bases; junction bases outside the gene matches: 7. The CDR3 is made up of 15 amino acids. CDR1 is SGHTA and CDR2 is FQGNSA in the germline V gene. The CDR3 nucleotides read TGTGCCAGCAGCGGGGGGACAGGGAGTGCCGGGGAGCTGTTTTTT. This codes for CASSGGTGSAGELFF. The full variable domain, with the rest looked up from reference TRBV7-2 and TRBJ2-2, is GAGVSQSPSNKVTEKGKDVELRCDPISGHTALYWYRQSLGQGLEFLIYFQGNSAPDKSGLPSDRFSAERTGGSVSTLTIQRTQQEDSAVYLCASSGGTGSAGELFFGEGSRLTVL.